The present TCR beta chain was sequenced within a study of blood T cell repertoires in COVID-19. The overall study: Sites in the United States, Italy and Spain provided acute and convalescent COVID-19 samples.

Using immunoSEQ multiplex PCR, the repertoire was profiled, and TCRdb retains in-frame clones only, with some absent. This table has 100,000 or so clones, about four fifths appearing once. This CDR3 has 15 amino acids. The germline gives CDR1 KGHSH, CDR2 LQKENI. The V end was cut by 1 base, the J end by 5 bases, with 14 bases between. The sample comprised peripheral blood. This sequence originates from a human donor in a cohort sampled during active COVID-19. The V call is TRBV18, the J call TRBJ2-5, with a weak D call TRBD2 (5 bases). The CDR3, as DNA: TGTGCCAGCTCACCACGGCAGCGCGGAGGCGAGACCCAGTACTTC. This codes for CASSPRQRGGETQYF.